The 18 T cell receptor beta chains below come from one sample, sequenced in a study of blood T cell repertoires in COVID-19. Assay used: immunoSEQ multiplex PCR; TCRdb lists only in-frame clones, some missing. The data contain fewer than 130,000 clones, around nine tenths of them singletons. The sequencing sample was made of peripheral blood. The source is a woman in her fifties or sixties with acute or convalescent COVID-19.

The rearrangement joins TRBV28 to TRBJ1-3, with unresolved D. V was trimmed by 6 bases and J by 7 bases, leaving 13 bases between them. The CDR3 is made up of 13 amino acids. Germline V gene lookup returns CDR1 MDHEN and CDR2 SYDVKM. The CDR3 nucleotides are TGTGCCAGCAGACTCAATCTCGGTAACACCATATATTTT. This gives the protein CASRLNLGNTIYF. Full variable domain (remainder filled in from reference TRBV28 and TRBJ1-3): DVKVTQSSRYLVKRTGEKVFLECVQDMDHENMFWYRQDPGLGLRLIYFSYDVKMKEKGDIPEGYSVSREKKERFSLILESASTNQTSMYLCASRLNLGNTIYFGEGSWLTVV.

CDR3 coding DNA: TGTGCCAGCAGTTACCAGGGGCAACAGCCCCAGCATTTT. Protein: CASSYQGQQPQHF. The chain couples TRBV6-5 to TRBJ1-5; maybe TRBD1 (6 bases). CDR1 and CDR2 from the germline V gene are MNHEY and SVGAGI. This CDR3 has 13 amino acids. Trimming took off 2 bases at V and 7 bases at J, with 9 bases between the two ends.

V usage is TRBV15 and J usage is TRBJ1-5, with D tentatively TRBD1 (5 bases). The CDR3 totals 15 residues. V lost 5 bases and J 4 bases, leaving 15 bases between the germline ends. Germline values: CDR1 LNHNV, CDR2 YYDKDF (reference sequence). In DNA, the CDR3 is TGTGCCACCAGCGAGCCGGGGGGATGGAATCAGCCCCAGCATTTT. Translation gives CATSEPGGWNQPQHF. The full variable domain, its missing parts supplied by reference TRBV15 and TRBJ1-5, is DAMVIQNPRYQVTQFGKPVTLSCSQTLNHNVMYWYQQKSSQAPKLLFHYYDKDFNNEADTPDNFQSRRPNTSFCFLDIRSPGLGDTAMYLCATSEPGGWNQPQHFGDGTRLSIL.

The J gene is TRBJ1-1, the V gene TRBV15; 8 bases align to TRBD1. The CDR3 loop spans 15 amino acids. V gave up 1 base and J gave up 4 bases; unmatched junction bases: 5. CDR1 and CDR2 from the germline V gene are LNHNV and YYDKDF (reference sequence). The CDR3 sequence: CATSRGGQGSTEAFF. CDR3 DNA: TGTGCCACCAGCAGAGGTGGACAGGGTTCCACTGAAGCTTTCTTT.

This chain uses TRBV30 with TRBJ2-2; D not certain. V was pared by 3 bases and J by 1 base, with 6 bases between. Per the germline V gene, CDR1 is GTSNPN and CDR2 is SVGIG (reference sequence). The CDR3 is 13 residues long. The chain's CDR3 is CAWRYWNTGELFF. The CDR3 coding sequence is TGTGCCTGGAGATATTGGAACACCGGGGAGCTGTTTTTT.

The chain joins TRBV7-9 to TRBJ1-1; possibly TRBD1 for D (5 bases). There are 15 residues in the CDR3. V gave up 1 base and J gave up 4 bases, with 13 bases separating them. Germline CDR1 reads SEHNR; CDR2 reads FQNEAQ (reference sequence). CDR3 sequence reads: CASSLVRGDGTEAFF. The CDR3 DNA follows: TGTGCCAGCAGCTTAGTACGGGGGGATGGCACTGAAGCTTTCTTT.

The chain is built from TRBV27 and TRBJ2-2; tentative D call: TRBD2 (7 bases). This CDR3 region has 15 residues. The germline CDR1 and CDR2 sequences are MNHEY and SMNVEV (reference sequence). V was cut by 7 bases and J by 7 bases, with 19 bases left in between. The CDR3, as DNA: TGTGCCAGCAAGGGGGGCAGCGGGAAGGGCGGGGAGCTGTTTTTT. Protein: CASKGGSGKGGELFF.

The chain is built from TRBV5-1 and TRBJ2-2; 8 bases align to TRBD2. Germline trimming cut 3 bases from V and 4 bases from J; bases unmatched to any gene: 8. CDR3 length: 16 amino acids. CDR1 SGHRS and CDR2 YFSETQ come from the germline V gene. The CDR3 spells CASSSSGTRTTGELFF. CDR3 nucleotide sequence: TGCGCCAGCAGCTCATCCGGGACTAGAACCACCGGGGAGCTGTTTTTT.

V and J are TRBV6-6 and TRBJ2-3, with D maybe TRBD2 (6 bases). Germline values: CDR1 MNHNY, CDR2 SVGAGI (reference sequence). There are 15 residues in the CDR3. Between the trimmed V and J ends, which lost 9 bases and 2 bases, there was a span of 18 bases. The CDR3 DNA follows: TGTGCCAGTTCCCTCGGAGGGGTCCCCACAGATACGCAGTATTTT. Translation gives CASSLGGVPTDTQYF.

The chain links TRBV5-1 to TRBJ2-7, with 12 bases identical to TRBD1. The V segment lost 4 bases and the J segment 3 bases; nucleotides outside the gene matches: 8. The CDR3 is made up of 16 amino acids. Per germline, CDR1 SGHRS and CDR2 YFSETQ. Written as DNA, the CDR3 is TGCGCCAGCAGCAACGGGGACAGGGGGCTAAACTACGAGCAGTACTTC. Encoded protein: CASSNGDRGLNYEQYF.

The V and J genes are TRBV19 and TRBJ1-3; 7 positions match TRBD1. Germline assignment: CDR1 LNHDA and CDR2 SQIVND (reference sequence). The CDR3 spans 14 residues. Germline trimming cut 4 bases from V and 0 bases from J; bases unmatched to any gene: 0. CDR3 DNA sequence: TGTGCCAGTAGTACAGGGGGCTCTGGAAACACCATATATTTT. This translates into CASSTGGSGNTIYF.

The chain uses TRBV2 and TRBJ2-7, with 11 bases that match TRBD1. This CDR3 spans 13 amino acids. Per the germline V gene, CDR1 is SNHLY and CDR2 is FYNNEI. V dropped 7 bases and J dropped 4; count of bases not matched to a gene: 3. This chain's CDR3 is CASNGQGAYEQYF. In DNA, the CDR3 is TGTGCCAGCAACGGACAGGGGGCATACGAGCAGTACTTC.

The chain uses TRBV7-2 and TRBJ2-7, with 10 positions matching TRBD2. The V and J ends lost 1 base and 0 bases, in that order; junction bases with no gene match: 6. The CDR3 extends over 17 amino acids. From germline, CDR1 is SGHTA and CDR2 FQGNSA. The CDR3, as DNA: TGTGCCAGCAGCTTAGAAACTAGCGGGGAGAGCTCCTACGAGCAGTACTTC. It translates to CASSLETSGESSYEQYF.

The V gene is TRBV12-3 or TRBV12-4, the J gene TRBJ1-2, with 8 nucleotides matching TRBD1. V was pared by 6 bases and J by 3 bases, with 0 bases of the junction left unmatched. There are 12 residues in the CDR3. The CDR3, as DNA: TGTGCCAGCAGGGACAGGGACTATGGCTACACCTTC. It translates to CASRDRDYGYTF.

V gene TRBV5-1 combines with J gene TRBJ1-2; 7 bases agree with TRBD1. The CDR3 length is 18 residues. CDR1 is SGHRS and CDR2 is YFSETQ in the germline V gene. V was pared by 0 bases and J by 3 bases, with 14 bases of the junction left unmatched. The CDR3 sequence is CASSLGPGQPGGDYGYTF. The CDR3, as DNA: TGCGCCAGCAGCTTGGGGCCCGGACAGCCAGGGGGAGACTATGGCTACACCTTC.

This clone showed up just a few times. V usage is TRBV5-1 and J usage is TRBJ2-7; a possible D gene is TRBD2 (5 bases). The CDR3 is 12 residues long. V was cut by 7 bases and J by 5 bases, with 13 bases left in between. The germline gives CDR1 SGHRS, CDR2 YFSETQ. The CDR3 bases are TGCGCCAGCTCTCGGGGAAGGGACGAGCAGTACTTC. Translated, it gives CASSRGRDEQYF.

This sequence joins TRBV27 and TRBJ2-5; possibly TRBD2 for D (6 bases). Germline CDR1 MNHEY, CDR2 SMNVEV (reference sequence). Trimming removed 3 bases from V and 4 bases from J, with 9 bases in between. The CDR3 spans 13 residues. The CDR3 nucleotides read TGTGCCAGCAGTTTTCGGGGGAGAGAGACCCAGTACTTC. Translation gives CASSFRGRETQYF.

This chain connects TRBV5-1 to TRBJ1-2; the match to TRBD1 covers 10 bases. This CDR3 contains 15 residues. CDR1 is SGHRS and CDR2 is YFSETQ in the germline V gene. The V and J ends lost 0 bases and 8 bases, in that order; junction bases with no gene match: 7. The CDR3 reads CASSLDAGTGVGYTF. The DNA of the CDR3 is TGCGCCAGCAGCTTGGACGCTGGGACAGGGGTCGGCTACACCTTC.